The text below deals with one TCR beta chain. These data are taken from a study of blood T cell repertoires in COVID-19. Overall study context: The United States, Italy and Spain supplied acute and convalescent COVID-19 samples. T cells, B-cell-depleted T cells, or PBMCs supplied cDNA or gDNA.

V lost 2 bases, J lost 8 bases, and 12 bases stayed unmatched. CDR1 and CDR2 (germline): MNHNY, SVGAGI (reference sequence). The CDR3 loop spans 16 amino acids. Original methodology: Nucleated cell counts were estimated from reference gene primer amplification. The table came from immunoSEQ multiplex PCR; TCRdb's copy has only in-frame clones and leaves some out. Clone size and the V and J calls come from that table; the DNA yielded D and trimming. The table lists about 150,000 clones, 65% to 90% of them singletons. The chain employs TRBV6-6 and TRBJ1-1; 9 nucleotides line up with TRBD1. The sequence derives from a woman aged 45-65 years with acute or convalescent COVID-19. The material sequenced was peripheral blood. As DNA, the CDR3 is TGTGCCAGCAGTTACGGGTTTAACAGGGGGCCTTCGGAAGCTTTCTTT. This gives the protein CASSYGFNRGPSEAFF.